The TCR beta chain under discussion was sequenced for a study of Ad26.COV2.S vaccination and SARS-CoV-2 variants. Study information: The Ad26.COV2.S arm of the COV1001 trial was where the donor was placed. In the study, Ad26.COV2.S was injected intramuscularly once, or twice 56 days apart. Study-level points and caveats: Those who received vaccine or placebo ended up with similar non-spike TCR breadth.

TCRdb keeps only in-frame clones here, not all; method: immunoSEQ multiplex PCR. The sample yields about 350,000 clones, approximately 90% seen once. From germline, CDR1 is LGHDT and CDR2 YNNKEL (reference sequence). The V end lost 4 bases, the J end lost 4 bases, and 10 bases lay between the germline ends. This CDR3 is 13 amino acids long. Comments on this clone: Its antigen remains unidentified.

Regarding treatment: around 19 received Ad26.COV2.S at low or high dose, single or two shots; 5 received placebo; per-sample allocation not given. The samples date from day 63 after the first vaccine or placebo injection. Source: peripheral blood, taken in a trial of Ad26.COV2.S vaccine versus placebo. The chain uses TRBV3-1 (or the pseudogene TRBV3-2) and TRBJ1-1; maybe TRBD1 (5 bases). The TCR was taken from a person between 18 and 60 years old who received the Ad26.COV2.S COVID-19 vaccine or a placebo. CDR3: CASSPRVGTEAFF. CDR3 nucleotide sequence: TGTGCCAGCAGCCCCAGGGTAGGCACTGAAGCTTTCTTT.